These 21 T cell receptor beta chains came from one sample sequenced in a study of T cell clonotyping in hematopoietic cell transplantation (dated by TCRdb to the early 2020s). The library relied on the immunoSEQ multiplex PCR assay. The table was pulled from immuneACCESS by TCRdb, which kept in-frame rearrangements only. Such tables lose some clones; where checked, under half of the loss comes from unresolved V genes, and the rest has no known cause. Counted in this sample were about 18,000 clones; approximately 79% of them appeared once. The top ten clonotypes cover approximately 14% of the sample. The specimen was peripheral blood mononuclear cells. The receptor source for this set is a man in his sixties in good health. Some clones in this sample may be carry-over from other donors' samples.

The chain employs TRBV30 and TRBJ2-3; D is possibly TRBD1 (6 bases). Germline V gene sequence: CDR1 GTSNPN, CDR2 SVGIG (reference sequence). The length of the CDR3 is 14 residues. V lost 7 bases to trimming and J lost 0 bases, with 14 bases between them. The CDR3 bases are TGTGCCTTAACAGGGAAGACTAGCACAGATACGCAGTATTTT. This translates into CALTGKTSTDTQYF.

The V call is TRBV5-6, the J call TRBJ1-4; the D gene is possibly TRBD1 (6 bases). CDR1 is SGHDT, CDR2 YYEEEE, per germline. V lost 9 bases, J lost 7 bases, and 25 bases lay in between. The CDR3 is made up of 16 amino acids. The CDR3, as DNA: TGTGCCACCCACAGGGCGGGGTTTTTAGTGGGTGAAAAACTGTTTTTT. Its protein product is CATHRAGFLVGEKLFF.

The CDR3 region is CATSRDNPQQPQHF. In DNA, the CDR3 is TGTGCCACCAGCAGAGATAACCCCCAACAGCCCCAGCATTTT. This rearrangement joins TRBV15 to TRBJ1-5, with D uncertain. This CDR3 has 14 amino acids. The ends were cut back, 0 bases at V and 7 bases at J, with 10 bases in the middle. CDR1 is LNHNV and CDR2 is YYDKDF in the germline V gene (reference sequence).

V gene TRBV4-1 combines with J gene TRBJ2-1; D is unclear. Trimming took off 6 bases at V and 7 bases at J, with 16 bases between the two ends. This CDR3 has 14 amino acids. Per the germline V gene, CDR1 is MGHRA and CDR2 is YSYEKL. The CDR3: CASSTLYRVNEQFF. CDR3 nucleotide sequence: TGCGCCAGCAGTACTTTATACCGTGTTAATGAGCAGTTCTTC.

CDR3 loop: CAWTTGSSYEQYF. In DNA form, the CDR3 reads TGTGCCTGGACCACGGGGAGCTCCTACGAGCAGTACTTC. The chain links TRBV30 to TRBJ2-7, with D possibly TRBD2 on 5 matching bases. The CDR3 spans 13 residues. Deletions cut 4 bases from V and 0 bases from J, with 10 bases between. CDR1 and CDR2 from the germline V gene are GTSNPN and SVGIG (reference sequence).

The chain links TRBV28 to TRBJ1-5, with a possible D match to TRBD1 (5 bases). V lost 7 bases and J 2 bases, leaving 9 bases between the germline ends. The CDR3 covers 13 residues. Germline V gene sequence: CDR1 MDHEN, CDR2 SYDVKM. The CDR3: CASILRGNQPQHF. CDR3 DNA sequence: TGTGCCAGCATACTCAGGGGCAATCAGCCCCAGCATTTT.

The chain links TRBV7-9 to TRBJ2-7, with 7 positions matching TRBD1. There are 15 residues in the CDR3. CDR1 SEHNR and CDR2 FQNEAQ come from the germline V gene (reference sequence). V lost 5 bases, J lost 2 bases, and 9 bases stayed unmatched. The CDR3 loop is CASSGSTTGTYEQYF. In nucleotides, the CDR3 is TGTGCCAGCAGCGGAAGCACGACAGGGACCTACGAGCAGTACTTC.

This sequence joins TRBV4-1 and TRBJ1-1; 10 positions match TRBD1. CDR1 is MGHRA and CDR2 is YSYEKL in the germline V gene. The V and J ends lost 1 base and 3 bases, in that order; junction bases with no gene match: 5. The CDR3 has 16 amino acids. The CDR3 sequence is CASSQVGTGDHTEAFF. CDR3 DNA: TGCGCCAGCAGCCAAGTCGGGACAGGGGATCACACTGAAGCTTTCTTT.

This clone was observed a single time. The chain links TRBV6-5 to TRBJ2-7; D possibly corresponds to TRBD2 (6 bases). Germline V gene data show CDR1 as MNHEY and CDR2 as SVGAGI. The V and J ends lost 7 bases and 2 bases respectively, with 18 bases between them. The CDR3 has 15 residues. CDR3 residues: CASTNIRRGTYEQYF. In DNA, the CDR3 is TGTGCCAGCACCAATATCCGGAGGGGTACCTACGAGCAGTACTTC.

The chain combines TRBV25-1 with TRBJ2-3, with TRBD2 as a possible D gene (7 bases). The CDR3 is 14 amino acids. CDR1 and CDR2 from the germline V gene are MGHDK and SYGVNS. V shed 10 bases and J shed 3 bases, with 17 bases lying between them. The CDR3 loop reads CATIGGGSTDTQYF. The DNA for the CDR3 is TGTGCCACGATTGGGGGCGGGAGTACAGATACGCAGTATTTT.

The genes are TRBV18 and TRBJ2-7; possible D gene TRBD2, 5 bases. The V gene's germline CDR1 is KGHSH and CDR2 LQKENI. CDR3 size: 13 residues. V lost 4 bases, J lost 5 bases, and 12 bases lay in between. CDR3 in amino acids: CASSQEPGDEQYF. The CDR3 bases are TGTGCCAGCTCACAGGAACCCGGGGACGAGCAGTACTTC.

The chain employs TRBV6-6 and TRBJ2-7; 9 nucleotides agree with TRBD2. V trimming: 2 bases; J trimming: 1 base; junction bases outside the gene matches: 3. This CDR3 is 15 amino acids long. Germline assignment: CDR1 MNHNY and CDR2 SVGAGI (reference sequence). The CDR3 protein is CASSYPTSGSYEQYF. The CDR3 DNA follows: TGTGCCAGCAGTTACCCGACTAGCGGATCCTACGAGCAGTACTTC.

This clone has just one count. The V call is TRBV5-1, the J call TRBJ2-7; D unclear. Trimming stripped 3 bases from V and 2 bases from J, with 12 bases between. Germline-derived CDR1 and CDR2 are SGHRS and YFSETQ. This CDR3 comprises 14 residues. The CDR3 is CASSYGRITYEQYF. The CDR3 bases are TGCGCCAGCAGCTACGGACGAATTACCTACGAGCAGTACTTC.

The CDR3 sequence is CASSWYRDRGGNEQFF. The CDR3 DNA follows: TGTGCCAGCAGCTGGTATCGGGATAGGGGAGGTAATGAGCAGTTCTTC. The chain recombines TRBV11-3 with TRBJ2-1; D possibly corresponds to TRBD2 (6 bases). The CDR3 runs 16 residues. From germline, CDR1 is SGHNT and CDR2 YENEEA. V was pared by 4 bases and J by 7 bases, with 20 bases between.

A word on this clone: The junction departs from the called germline gene at one end, perhaps through a read error. This chain links TRBV5-6 with TRBJ2-5, with D tentatively TRBD1 (6 bases). This CDR3 comprises 15 residues. CDR1 and CDR2 (germline): SGHDT, YYEEEE. In DNA form, the CDR3 reads TGTGCCAGCAGCTTGGGATTTGGGGGCCAAAAGACCCAGTACTTC. It specifies CASSLGFGGQKTQYF.

This clone showed up just once. V is TRBV28 and J is TRBJ2-7; D call uncertain. Trimming took off 3 bases at V and 1 base at J, with 4 bases between the two ends. This CDR3 spans 12 amino acids. CDR1 is MDHEN, CDR2 SYDVKM, per germline. The CDR3 here is CASSFNSYEQYF. Written as DNA, the CDR3 is TGTGCCAGCAGTTTCAATTCCTACGAGCAGTACTTC.

A remark on this clone: The junction and the germline gene differ at one end; a read error may be behind it. The chain couples TRBV29-1 to TRBJ2-4; perhaps TRBD1 as D (6 bases). Germline CDR1 is SQVTM and CDR2 is ANQGSEA. The CDR3 runs to 11 residues. DNA for the CDR3: TGCAGCGTTGAAGAATACGGGGACATGAATTTC. Translated, it gives CSVEEYGDMNF.

The sample holds a few counts of this clone. The gene calls are TRBV5-6 and TRBJ2-7; 9 nucleotides match TRBD1. V was pared by 0 bases and J by 4 bases, with 11 bases of the junction left unmatched. Germline CDR1 and CDR2: SGHDT and YYEEEE. The CDR3 has 17 residues. CDR3 in DNA: TGTGCCAGCAGCTTGGTGGGGATCGGGACAGGGTCTTACGAGCAGTACTTC. Translated: CASSLVGIGTGSYEQYF.

V is TRBV9 and J is TRBJ1-1, with D possibly TRBD1 on 5 matching bases. The CDR3 has 14 amino acids. The V gene's germline CDR1 is SGDLS and CDR2 YYNGEE. V lost 0 bases to trimming and J lost 1 base, with 7 bases between them. The CDR3 DNA reads TGTGCCAGCAGCGTAGGGGGGTCGAACACTGAAGCTTTCTTT. Its translation: CASSVGGSNTEAFF.

The rearrangement uses TRBV12-5 and TRBJ1-5, with TRBD1 as a possible D gene (6 bases). The V end was cut by 1 base, the J end by 4 bases, with 14 bases between. The CDR3 extends over 16 amino acids. Germline lookup yields CDR1 LGHNT and CDR2 FRNRAP. CDR3 residues: CASGLGRSGENQPQHF. CDR3 bases: TGTGCTAGTGGTTTGGGAAGGTCAGGGGAGAATCAGCCCCAGCATTTT. The full variable domain, rest sourced from reference TRBV12-5 and TRBJ1-5, is DARVTQTPRHKVTEMGQEVTMRCQPILGHNTVFWYRQTMMQGLELLAYFRNRAPLDDSGMPKDRFSAEMPDATLATLKIQPSEPRDSAVYFCASGLGRSGENQPQHFGDGTRLSIL.

V usage is TRBV6-5 and J usage is TRBJ2-7; D is unclear. The CDR3 runs to 11 residues. Trimming removed 8 bases from V and 4 bases from J, with 9 bases in between. Germline CDR1 and CDR2: MNHEY and SVGAGI. The CDR3 is CASATAYEQYF. The CDR3 bases are TGTGCCAGCGCTACAGCGTACGAGCAGTACTTC.